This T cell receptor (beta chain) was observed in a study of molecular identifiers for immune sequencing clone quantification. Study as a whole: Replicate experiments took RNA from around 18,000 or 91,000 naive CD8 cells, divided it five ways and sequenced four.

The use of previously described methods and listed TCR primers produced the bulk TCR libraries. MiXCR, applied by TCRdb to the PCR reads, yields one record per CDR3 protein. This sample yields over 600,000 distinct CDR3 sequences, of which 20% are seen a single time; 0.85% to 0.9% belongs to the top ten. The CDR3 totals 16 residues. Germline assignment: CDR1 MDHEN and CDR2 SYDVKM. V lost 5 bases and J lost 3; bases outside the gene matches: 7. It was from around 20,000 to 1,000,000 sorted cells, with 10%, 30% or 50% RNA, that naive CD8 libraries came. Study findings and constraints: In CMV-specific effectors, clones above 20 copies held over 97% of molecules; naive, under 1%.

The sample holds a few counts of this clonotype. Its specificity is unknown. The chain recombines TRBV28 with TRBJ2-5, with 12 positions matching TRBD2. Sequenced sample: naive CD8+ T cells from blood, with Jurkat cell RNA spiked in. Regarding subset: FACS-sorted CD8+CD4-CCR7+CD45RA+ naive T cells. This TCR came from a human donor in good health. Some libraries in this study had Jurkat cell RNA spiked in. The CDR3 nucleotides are TGTGCCAGCAGTGTCGAGACTAGCGGGGGAAAAGAGACCCAGTACTTC. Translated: CASSVETSGGKETQYF.